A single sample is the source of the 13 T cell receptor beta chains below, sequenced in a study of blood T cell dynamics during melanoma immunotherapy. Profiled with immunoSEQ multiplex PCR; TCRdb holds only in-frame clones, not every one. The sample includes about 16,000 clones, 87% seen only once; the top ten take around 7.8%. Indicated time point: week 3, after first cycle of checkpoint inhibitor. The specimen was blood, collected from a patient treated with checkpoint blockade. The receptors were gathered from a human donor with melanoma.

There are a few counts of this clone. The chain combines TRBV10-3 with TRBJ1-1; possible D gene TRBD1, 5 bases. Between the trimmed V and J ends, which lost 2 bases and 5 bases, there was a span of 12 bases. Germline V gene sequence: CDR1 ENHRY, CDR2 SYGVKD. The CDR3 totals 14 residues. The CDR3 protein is CAISEPPAGTEAFF. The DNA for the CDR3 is TGTGCCATCAGTGAGCCCCCGGCAGGGACTGAAGCTTTCTTT.

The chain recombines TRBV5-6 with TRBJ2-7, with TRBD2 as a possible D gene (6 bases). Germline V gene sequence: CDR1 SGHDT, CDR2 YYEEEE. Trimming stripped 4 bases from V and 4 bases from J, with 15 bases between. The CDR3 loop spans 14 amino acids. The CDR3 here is CASSTDGRGYEQYF. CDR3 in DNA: TGTGCCAGCAGCACGGATGGCCGGGGGTACGAGCAGTACTTC.

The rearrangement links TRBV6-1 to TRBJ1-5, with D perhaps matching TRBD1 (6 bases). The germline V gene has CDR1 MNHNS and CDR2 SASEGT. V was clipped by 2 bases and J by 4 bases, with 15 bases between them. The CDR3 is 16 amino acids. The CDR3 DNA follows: TGTGCCAGCAGTGAAAAGACAGGACTTCCGAATCAGCCCCAGCATTTT. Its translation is CASSEKTGLPNQPQHF.

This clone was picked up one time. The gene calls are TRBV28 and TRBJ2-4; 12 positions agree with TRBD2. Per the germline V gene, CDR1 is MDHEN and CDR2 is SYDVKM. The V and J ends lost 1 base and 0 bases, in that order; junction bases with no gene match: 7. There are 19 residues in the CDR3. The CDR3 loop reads CASSLSRTSGTIAKNIQYF. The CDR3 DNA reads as TGTGCCAGCAGTTTATCAAGGACTAGCGGGACTATAGCCAAAAACATTCAGTACTTC. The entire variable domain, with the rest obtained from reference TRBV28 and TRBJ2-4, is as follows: DVKVTQSSRYLVKRTGEKVFLECVQDMDHENMFWYRQDPGLGLRLIYFSYDVKMKEKGDIPEGYSVSREKKERFSLILESASTNQTSMYLCASSLSRTSGTIAKNIQYFGAGTRLSVL.

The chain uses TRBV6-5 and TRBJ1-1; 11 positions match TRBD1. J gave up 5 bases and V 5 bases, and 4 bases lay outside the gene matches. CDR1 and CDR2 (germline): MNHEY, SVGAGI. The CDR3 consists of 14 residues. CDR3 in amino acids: CASSAGQGGTEAFF. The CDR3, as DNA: TGTGCCAGCAGTGCGGGACAGGGGGGGACTGAAGCTTTCTTT.

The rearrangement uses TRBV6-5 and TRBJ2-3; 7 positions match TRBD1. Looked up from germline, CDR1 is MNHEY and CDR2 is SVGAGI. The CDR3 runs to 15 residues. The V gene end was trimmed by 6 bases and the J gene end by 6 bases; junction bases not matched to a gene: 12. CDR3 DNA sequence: TGTGCCAGCAGCACTCCACAGGGGTCAGGGGATACGCAGTATTTT. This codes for CASSTPQGSGDTQYF.

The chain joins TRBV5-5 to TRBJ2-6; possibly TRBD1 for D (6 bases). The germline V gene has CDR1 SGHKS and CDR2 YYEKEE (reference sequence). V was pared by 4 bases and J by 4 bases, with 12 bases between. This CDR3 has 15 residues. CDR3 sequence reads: CASSRTGSGANVLTF. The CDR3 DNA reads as TGTGCCAGCAGCCGAACAGGGTCCGGGGCCAACGTCCTGACTTTC. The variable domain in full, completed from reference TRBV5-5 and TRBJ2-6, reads DAGVTQSPTHLIKTRGQQVTLRCSPISGHKSVSWYQQVLGQGPQFIFQYYEKEERGRGNFPDRFSARQFPNYSSELNVNALLLGDSALYLCASSRTGSGANVLTFGAGSRLTVL.

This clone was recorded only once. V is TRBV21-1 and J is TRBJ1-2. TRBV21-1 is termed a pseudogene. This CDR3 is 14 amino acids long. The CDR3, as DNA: TGTGCCAGCAGCAAATGTAGCAGCCTGTATGGCTACACCTTC. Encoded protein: CASSKCSSLYGYTF.

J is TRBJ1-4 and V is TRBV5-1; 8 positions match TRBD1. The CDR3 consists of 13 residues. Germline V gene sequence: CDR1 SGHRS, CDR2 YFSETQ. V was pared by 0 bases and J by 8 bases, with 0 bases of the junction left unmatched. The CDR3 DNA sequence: TGCGCCAGCAGCTTGGGGGACAGGGAAAAACTGTTTTTT. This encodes CASSLGDREKLFF.

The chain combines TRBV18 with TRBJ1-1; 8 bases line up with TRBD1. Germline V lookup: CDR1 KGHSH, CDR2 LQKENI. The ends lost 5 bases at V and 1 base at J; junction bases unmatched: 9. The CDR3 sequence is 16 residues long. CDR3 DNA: TGTGCCAGCTCAGCAACCGCAACAGGGGGGAACACTGAAGCTTTCTTT. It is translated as CASSATATGGNTEAFF.

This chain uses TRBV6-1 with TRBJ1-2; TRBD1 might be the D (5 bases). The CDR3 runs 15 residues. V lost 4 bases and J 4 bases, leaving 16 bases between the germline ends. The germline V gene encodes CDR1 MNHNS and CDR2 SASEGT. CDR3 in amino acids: CASSVGRGAGYGYTF. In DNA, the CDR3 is TGTGCCAGCAGTGTTGGAAGGGGCGCGGGCTATGGCTACACCTTC.

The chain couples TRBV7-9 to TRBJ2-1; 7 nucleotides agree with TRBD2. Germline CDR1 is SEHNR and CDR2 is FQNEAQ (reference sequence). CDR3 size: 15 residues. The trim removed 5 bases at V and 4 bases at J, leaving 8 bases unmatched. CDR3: CASSPGRASYNEQFF. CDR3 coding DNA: TGTGCCAGCAGCCCAGGGAGGGCCTCTTACAATGAGCAGTTCTTC.

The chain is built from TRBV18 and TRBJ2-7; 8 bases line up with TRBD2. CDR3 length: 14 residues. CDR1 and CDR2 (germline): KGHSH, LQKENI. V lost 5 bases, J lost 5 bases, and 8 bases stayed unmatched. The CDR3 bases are TGTGCCAGCTCAACGGGAGGGCTCGTTAACGAGCAGTACTTC. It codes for CASSTGGLVNEQYF.